Below, one TCR beta chain is given with its context. The target antigen is unknown. This record belongs to a study of T cells after yellow fever vaccination. Overall study results and limits: Contaminating bulk clonotypes could be abundant in FACS-sorted repertoires.

In germline, CDR1 is LNHDA, CDR2 SQIVND (reference sequence). The CDR3 has 15 amino acids. V lost 0 bases and J lost 2, with 11 bases in between. TCRdb called the 5' RACE reads again in MiXCR, with one record for every CDR3 protein. The sample holds about 320,000 distinct CDR3 sequences, approximately 12% seen once. The material was CD4+ T cells sorted from PBMCs, obtained 45 days after the yellow fever booster vaccination. The chain has TRBV19 and TRBJ2-7, with D hard to call. This receptor was obtained from a man aged 18 to 30 who received the YFV17D yellow fever vaccine. The DNA of the CDR3 is TGTGCCAGTAGTATAGATTTCGGCAGCCCCTACGAGCAGTACTTC. Protein sequence: CASSIDFGSPYEQYF.